This TCR beta chain stems from a study of T cell repertoires in cytomegalovirus infection. Each CDR3 protein is one row after TCRdb ran MiXCR on the reads. The data show about 770,000 distinct CDR3 sequences, 25% to 35% seen once. On this clonotype: What it binds is unknown.

The sample in question was cultured CD8+ T cells from PBMCs, obtained from culture after CMV antigen stimulation. The sequence was collected from a human donor in good health (CMV status not recorded). Some clones in this sample may be carry-over from other donors' samples.

This chain's CDR3 is CASSESTSGVETQYF. CDR3 nucleotide sequence: TGCGCCAGCAGTGAGTCGACTAGCGGGGTAGAGACCCAGTACTTC. V and J are TRBV10-1 and TRBJ2-5, with TRBD2 matching over 11 bases. V shed 0 bases and J 4 bases; nucleotides not matched to a gene: 1. Germline CDR1 WNHNN, CDR2 SYGVQD (reference sequence). The CDR3 runs 15 residues.